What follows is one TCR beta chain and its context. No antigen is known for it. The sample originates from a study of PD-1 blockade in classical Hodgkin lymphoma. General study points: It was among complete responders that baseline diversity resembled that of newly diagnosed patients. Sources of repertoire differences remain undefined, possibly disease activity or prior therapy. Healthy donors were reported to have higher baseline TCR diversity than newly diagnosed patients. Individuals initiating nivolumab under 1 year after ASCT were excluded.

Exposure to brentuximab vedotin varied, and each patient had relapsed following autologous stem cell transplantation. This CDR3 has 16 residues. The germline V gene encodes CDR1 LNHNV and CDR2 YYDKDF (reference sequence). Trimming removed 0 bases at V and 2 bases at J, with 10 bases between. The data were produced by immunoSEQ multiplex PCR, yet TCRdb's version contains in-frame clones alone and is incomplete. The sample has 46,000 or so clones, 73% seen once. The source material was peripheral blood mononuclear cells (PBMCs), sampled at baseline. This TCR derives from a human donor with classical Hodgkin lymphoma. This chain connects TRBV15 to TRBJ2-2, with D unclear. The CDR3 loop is CATSRDMWSNTGELFF. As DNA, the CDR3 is TGTGCCACCAGCAGAGATATGTGGAGTAACACCGGGGAGCTGTTTTTT.